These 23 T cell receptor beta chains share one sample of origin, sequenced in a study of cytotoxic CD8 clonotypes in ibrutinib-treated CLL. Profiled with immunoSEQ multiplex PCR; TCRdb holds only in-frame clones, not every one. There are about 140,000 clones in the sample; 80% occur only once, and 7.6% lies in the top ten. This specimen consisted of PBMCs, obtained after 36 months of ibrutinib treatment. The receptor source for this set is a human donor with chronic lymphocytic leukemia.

CDR3 nucleotides: TGTGCCACCAGCAGAGCCGGACAGGGGGCCTTGGGCAATCAGCCCCAGCATTTT. Amino acids: CATSRAGQGALGNQPQHF. The chain links TRBV15 to TRBJ1-5; the match to TRBD1 covers 11 bases. Germline assignment: CDR1 LNHNV and CDR2 YYDKDF (reference sequence). This CDR3 contains 18 residues. Trimming cost V 1 base and J 2 bases; bases outside gene matches: 7.

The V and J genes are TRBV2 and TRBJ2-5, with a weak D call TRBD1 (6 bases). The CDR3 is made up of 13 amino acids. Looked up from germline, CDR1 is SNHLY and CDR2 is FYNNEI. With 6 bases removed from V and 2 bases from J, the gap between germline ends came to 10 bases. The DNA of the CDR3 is TGTGCCAGCAGCGGCGACAGGCAAGAGACCCAGTACTTC. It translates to CASSGDRQETQYF.

CDR3 amino acids: CASSLITGYGYTF. In DNA form, the CDR3 reads TGTGCCAGCAGCCTCATTACAGGCTATGGCTACACCTTC. This chain links TRBV7-9 with TRBJ1-2, with D perhaps TRBD1 (5 bases). Looked up from germline, CDR1 is SEHNR and CDR2 is FQNEAQ (reference sequence). This CDR3 is 13 amino acids long. Trimming left V 5 bases short and J 4 bases short, with 11 bases between.

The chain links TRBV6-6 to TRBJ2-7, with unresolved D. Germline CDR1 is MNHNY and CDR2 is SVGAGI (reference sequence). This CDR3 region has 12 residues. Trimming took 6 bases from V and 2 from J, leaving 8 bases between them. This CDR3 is CASSLGTYEQYF. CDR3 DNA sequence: TGTGCCAGCAGCTTGGGGACCTACGAGCAGTACTTC.

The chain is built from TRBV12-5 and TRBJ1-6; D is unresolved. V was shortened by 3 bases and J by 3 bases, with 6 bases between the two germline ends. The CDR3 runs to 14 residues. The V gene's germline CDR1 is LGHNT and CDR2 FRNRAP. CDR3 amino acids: CASGFELYNSPLHF. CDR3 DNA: TGTGCTAGTGGTTTTGAGCTCTATAATTCACCCCTCCACTTT.

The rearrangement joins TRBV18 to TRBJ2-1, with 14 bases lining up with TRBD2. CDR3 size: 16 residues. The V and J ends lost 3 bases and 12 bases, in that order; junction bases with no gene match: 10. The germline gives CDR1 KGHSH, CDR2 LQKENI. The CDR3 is CASSPPGTSGGLGQFF. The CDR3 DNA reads TGTGCCAGCTCACCTCCCGGGACTAGCGGGGGTCTCGGGCAGTTCTTC.

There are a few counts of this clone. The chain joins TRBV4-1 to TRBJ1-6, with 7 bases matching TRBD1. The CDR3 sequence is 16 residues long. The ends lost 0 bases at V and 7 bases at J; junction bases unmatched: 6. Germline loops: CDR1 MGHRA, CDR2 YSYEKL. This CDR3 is CASSQDPGTVNSPLHF. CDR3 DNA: TGCGCCAGCAGCCAAGATCCGGGGACAGTCAATTCACCCCTCCACTTT.

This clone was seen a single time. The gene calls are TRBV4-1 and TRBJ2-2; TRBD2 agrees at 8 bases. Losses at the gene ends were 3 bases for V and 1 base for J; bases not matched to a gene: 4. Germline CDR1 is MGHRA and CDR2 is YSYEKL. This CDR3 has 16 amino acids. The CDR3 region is CASSHPSGRNTGELFF. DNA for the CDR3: TGCGCCAGCAGCCACCCCAGCGGGAGGAACACCGGGGAGCTGTTTTTT.

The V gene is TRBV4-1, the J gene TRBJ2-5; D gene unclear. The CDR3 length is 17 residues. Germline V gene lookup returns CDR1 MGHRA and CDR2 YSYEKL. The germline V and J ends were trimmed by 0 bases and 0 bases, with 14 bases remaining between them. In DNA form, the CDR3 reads TGCGCCAGCAGCCAAGATCGGTTCACAGAGGACCAAGAGACCCAGTACTTC. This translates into CASSQDRFTEDQETQYF.

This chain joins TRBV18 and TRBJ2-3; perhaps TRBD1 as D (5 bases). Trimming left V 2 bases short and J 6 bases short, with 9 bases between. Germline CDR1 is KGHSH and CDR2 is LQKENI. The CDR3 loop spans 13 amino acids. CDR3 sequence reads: CASSPTGPDTQYF. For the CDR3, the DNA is TGTGCCAGCTCACCAACAGGCCCGGATACGCAGTATTTT.

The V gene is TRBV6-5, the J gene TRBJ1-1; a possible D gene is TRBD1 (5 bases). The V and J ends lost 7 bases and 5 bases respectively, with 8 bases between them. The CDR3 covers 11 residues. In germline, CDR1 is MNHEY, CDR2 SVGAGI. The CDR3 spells CASTGGTEAFF. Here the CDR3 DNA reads TGTGCCAGCACGGGGGGGACTGAAGCTTTCTTT.

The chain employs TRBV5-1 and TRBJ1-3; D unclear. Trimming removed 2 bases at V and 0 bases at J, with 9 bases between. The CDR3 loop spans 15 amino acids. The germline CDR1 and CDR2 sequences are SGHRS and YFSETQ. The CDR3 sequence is CASSFERSSGNTIYF. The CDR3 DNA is TGCGCCAGCAGCTTTGAGAGAAGCTCTGGAAACACCATATATTTT.

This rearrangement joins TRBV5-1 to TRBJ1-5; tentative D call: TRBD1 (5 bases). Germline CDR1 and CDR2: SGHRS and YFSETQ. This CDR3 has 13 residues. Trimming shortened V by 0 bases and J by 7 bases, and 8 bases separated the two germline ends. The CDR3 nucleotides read TGCGCCAGCAGCTTGGAGTGGGACCAGCCCCAGCATTTT. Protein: CASSLEWDQPQHF.

This CDR3 reads CASSSTFSSPLHF. The CDR3 DNA reads TGTGCCAGCAGTTCAACCTTTAGTTCACCCCTCCACTTT. The chain couples TRBV27 to TRBJ1-6, with no clear D. This CDR3 is 13 amino acids long. V was clipped by 4 bases and J by 9 bases, with 10 bases between them. Germline V gives CDR1 MNHEY, CDR2 SMNVEV (reference sequence).

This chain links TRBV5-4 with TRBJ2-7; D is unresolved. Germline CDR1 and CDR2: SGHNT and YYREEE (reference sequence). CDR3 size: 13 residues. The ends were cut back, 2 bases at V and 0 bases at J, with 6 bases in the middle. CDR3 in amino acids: CASSFDTSYEQYF. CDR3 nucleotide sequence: TGTGCCAGCAGCTTCGACACCTCCTACGAGCAGTACTTC.

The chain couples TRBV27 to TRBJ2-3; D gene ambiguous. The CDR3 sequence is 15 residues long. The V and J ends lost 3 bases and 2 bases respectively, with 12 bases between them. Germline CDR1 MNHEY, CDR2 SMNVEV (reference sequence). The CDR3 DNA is TGTGCCAGCAGTTTTGCCGCGATATACACAGATACGCAGTATTTT. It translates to CASSFAAIYTDTQYF.

The CDR3 DNA sequence: TGTGCCAGCGCCCGCGGGACGCTAAACTACGAGCAGTACTTC. Residues: CASARGTLNYEQYF. V gene TRBV6-5 combines with J gene TRBJ2-7; a weak D match, TRBD2 (6 bases). Germline V lookup: CDR1 MNHEY, CDR2 SVGAGI. CDR3 size: 14 residues. Between the trimmed V and J ends, which lost 8 bases and 3 bases, there was a span of 17 bases.

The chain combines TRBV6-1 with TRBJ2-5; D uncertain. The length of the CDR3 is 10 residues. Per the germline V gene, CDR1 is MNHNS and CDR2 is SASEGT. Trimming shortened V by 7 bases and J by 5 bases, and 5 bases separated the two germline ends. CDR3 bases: TGTGCCAGCAATAGGGAGACCCAGTACTTC. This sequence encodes CASNRETQYF.

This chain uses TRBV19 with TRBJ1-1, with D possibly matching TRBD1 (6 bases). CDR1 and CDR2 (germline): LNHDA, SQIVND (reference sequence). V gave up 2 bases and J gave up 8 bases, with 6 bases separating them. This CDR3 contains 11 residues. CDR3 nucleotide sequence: TGTGCCAGTAGTATAACAGGGGAAGCTTTCTTT. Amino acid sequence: CASSITGEAFF.

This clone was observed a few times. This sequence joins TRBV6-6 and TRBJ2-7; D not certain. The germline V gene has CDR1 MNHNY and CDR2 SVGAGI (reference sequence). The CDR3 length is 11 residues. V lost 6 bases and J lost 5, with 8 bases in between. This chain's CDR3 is CASSASNEQYF. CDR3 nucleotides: TGTGCCAGCAGCGCGAGCAACGAGCAGTACTTC.

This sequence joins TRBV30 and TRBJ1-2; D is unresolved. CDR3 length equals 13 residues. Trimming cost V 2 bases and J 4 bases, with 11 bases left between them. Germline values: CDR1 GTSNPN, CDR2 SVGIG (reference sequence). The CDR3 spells CAWSTPGRYGYTF. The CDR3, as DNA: TGTGCCTGGAGTACCCCAGGCCGCTATGGCTACACCTTC. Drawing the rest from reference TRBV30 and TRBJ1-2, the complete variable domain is SQTIHQWPATLVQPVGSPLSLECTVEGTSNPNLYWYRQAAGRGLQLLFYSVGIGQISSEVPQNLSASRPQDRQFILSSKKLLLSDSGFYLCAWSTPGRYGYTFGSGTRLTVV.

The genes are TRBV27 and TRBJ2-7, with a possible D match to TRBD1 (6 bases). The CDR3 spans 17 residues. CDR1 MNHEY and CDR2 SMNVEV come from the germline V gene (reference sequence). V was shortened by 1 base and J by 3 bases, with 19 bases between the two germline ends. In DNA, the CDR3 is TGTGCCAGCAGTTTATTCTCCGGATCTGACAGGATCTACGAGCAGTACTTC. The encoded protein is CASSLFSGSDRIYEQYF.

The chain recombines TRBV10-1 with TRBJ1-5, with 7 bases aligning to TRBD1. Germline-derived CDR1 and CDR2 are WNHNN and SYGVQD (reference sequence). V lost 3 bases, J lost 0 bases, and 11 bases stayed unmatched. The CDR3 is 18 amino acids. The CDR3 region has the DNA TGCGCCAGCAGTGATAACCAGGGGGAGGGATATAGCAATCAGCCCCAGCATTTT. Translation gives CASSDNQGEGYSNQPQHF.